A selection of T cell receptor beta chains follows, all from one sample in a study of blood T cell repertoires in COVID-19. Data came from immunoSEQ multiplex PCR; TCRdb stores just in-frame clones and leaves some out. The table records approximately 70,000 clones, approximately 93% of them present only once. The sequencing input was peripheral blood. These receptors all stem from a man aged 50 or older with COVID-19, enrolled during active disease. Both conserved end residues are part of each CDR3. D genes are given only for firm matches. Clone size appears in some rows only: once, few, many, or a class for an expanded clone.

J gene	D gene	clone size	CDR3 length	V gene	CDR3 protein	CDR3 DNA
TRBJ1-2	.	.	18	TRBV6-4	CASSSPSSRVPRFYGYTF	TGTGCCAGCAGTTCCCCAAGCTCCCGGGTTCCCCGGTTTTATGGCTACACCTTC
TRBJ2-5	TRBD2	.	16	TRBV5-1	CASSPGTSGSGETQYF	TGCGCCAGCAGCCCTGGGACTAGCGGGAGTGGGGAGACCCAGTACTTC
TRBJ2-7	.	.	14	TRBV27	CASSSTVLPYEQYF	TGTGCCAGCAGTTCGACAGTACTTCCCTACGAGCAGTACTTC
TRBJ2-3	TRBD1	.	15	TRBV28	CASSFQQTGLDTQYF	TGTGCCAGCAGTTTCCAACAGACAGGGTTGGATACGCAGTATTTT
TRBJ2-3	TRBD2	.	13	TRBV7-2	CAGAGGPVDTQYF	TGTGCCGGAGCGGGAGGGCCTGTAGATACGCAGTATTTT
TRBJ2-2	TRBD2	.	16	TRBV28	CASSLAAGGRTGELFF	TGTGCCAGCAGTTTGGCTGCGGGAGGGCGTACCGGGGAGCTGTTTTTT
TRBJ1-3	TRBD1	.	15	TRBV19	CASSTDRGTGNTIYF	TGTGCCAGTAGTACCGACAGGGGGACTGGAAACACCATATATTTT
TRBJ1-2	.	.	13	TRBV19	CASSIDGQNGYTF	TGTGCCAGTAGTATAGATGGGCAGAATGGCTACACCTTC
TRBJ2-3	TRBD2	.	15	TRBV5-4	CASSATSGEGDTQYF	TGTGCCAGCAGCGCAACTAGCGGAGAGGGGGATACGCAGTATTTT
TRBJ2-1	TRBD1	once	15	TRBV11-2	CASSLYRGLSNEQFF	TGTGCCAGCAGCCTGTACAGGGGGCTCTCAAATGAGCAGTTCTTC
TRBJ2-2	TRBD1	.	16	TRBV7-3	CASSFAGTANTGELFF	TGTGCCAGCAGTTTTGCCGGGACAGCGAACACCGGGGAGCTGTTTTTT
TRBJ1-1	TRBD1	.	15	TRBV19	CASNYRGPIDTEAFF	TGTGCCAGTAACTACAGGGGACCAATAGACACTGAAGCTTTCTTT
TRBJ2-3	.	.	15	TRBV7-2	CASSLVGGASDTQYF	TGTGCCAGCAGCTTAGTCGGGGGAGCCTCAGATACGCAGTATTTT
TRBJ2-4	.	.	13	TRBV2	CASSSETKNIQYF	TGTGCCAGCAGCAGCGAAACCAAAAACATTCAGTACTTC
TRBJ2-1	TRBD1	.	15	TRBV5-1	CASSTGTGVYNEQFF	TGCGCCAGCAGCACCGGGACAGGAGTCTACAATGAGCAGTTCTTC
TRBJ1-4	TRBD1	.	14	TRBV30	CAWSRQGAREKLFF	TGTGCCTGGAGTAGACAGGGGGCCCGTGAAAAACTGTTTTTT
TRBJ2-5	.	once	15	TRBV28	CASSLLKEGGETQYF	TGTGCCAGCAGTCTCCTTAAGGAGGGCGGGGAGACCCAGTACTTC
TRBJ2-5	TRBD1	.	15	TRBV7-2	CASSSWDRGGETQYF	TGTGCCAGCAGCAGCTGGGACAGGGGAGGCGAGACCCAGTACTTC
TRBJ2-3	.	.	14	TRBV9	CASSVVPVADTQYF	TGTGCCAGCAGCGTAGTTCCGGTGGCAGATACGCAGTATTTT